Listed below are T cell receptor beta chains from one sample, sequenced in a study of blood T cell repertoires in COVID-19. Here immunoSEQ multiplex PCR was the method, and the copy in TCRdb shows in-frame clones only, minus some. Of about 210,000 clones in the sample, 84% were seen once. What was sequenced was peripheral blood. The receptors here all came from a woman between 50 and 59 years old with active or convalescent COVID-19. Each CDR3 is given with its conserved first and last residue. Fields, in order: D gene, V gene, clone size, J gene, CDR3 protein, CDR3 DNA. D genes are given only for firm matches. Not all rows give a size; the values are once, few, many and, for expanded clones, a class.

-	TRBV7-9	-	TRBJ1-2	CASSLSKGNYGYTF	TGTGCCAGCAGCTTATCGAAGGGGAACTATGGCTACACCTTC
TRBD2	TRBV6-6	-	TRBJ2-1	CASSYPGLAGSNEQFF	TGTGCCAGCAGTTACCCGGGACTAGCGGGTTCCAATGAGCAGTTCTTC
-	TRBV28	-	TRBJ2-3	CASSLGGFGTDTQYF	TGTGCCAGCAGTTTAGGGGGGTTTGGCACAGATACGCAGTATTTT
-	TRBV12-5	-	TRBJ2-4	CASGTGTKGNIQYF	TGTGCTAGTGGTACCGGGACAAAGGGAAACATTCAGTACTTC
-	TRBV5-5	-	TRBJ1-5	CASSLDEAFNQPQHF	TGTGCCAGCAGCCTAGATGAGGCCTTCAATCAGCCCCAGCATTTT
-	TRBV11-2	-	TRBJ1-3	CASSLDSVSGNTIYF	TGTGCCAGCAGCTTAGATAGCGTGAGTGGAAACACCATATATTTT
TRBD1	TRBV28	-	TRBJ1-3	CASSRDRGYSGNTIYF	TGTGCCAGCAGCCGGGACAGGGGTTATTCTGGAAACACCATATATTTT
-	TRBV19	-	TRBJ1-1	CASSAPQGPGDTEAFF	TGTGCCAGTAGTGCACCACAGGGTCCGGGTGACACTGAAGCTTTCTTT
-	TRBV7-8	-	TRBJ1-2	CASSTRQDLGYTF	TGTGCCAGCAGCACCCGACAGGATCTGGGCTACACCTTC
TRBD2	TRBV6-4	-	TRBJ2-1	CASSRQAGGSYNEQFF	TGTGCCAGCAGCCGCCAAGCGGGGGGCTCCTACAATGAGCAGTTCTTC
-	TRBV27	-	TRBJ1-5	CASRYHQGQPQHF	TGTGCCAGCCGCTATCATCAGGGTCAGCCCCAGCATTTT
-	TRBV5-6	-	TRBJ2-4	CASSFRVVENIQYF	TGTGCCAGCAGCTTCAGGGTTGTTGAAAACATTCAGTACTTC
TRBD2	TRBV4-2	-	TRBJ2-2	CASSQALTSQVPGELFF	TGTGCCAGCAGCCAGGCCTTGACTAGCCAGGTGCCCGGGGAGCTGTTTTTT
-	TRBV5-6	-	TRBJ2-1	CASSLEVGEAYNEQFF	TGTGCCAGCAGCTTGGAGGTGGGAGAGGCCTACAATGAGCAGTTCTTC
-	TRBV2	-	TRBJ1-1	CASSEKPPAGNF	TGTGCCAGCAGTGAAAAACCCCCTGCGGGCAACTTT
TRBD1	TRBV5-4	-	TRBJ2-7	CASSPPDRRYEQYF	TGTGCCAGCAGCCCCCCGGACAGGAGATACGAGCAGTACTTC
-	TRBV3-1/TRBV3-2	-	TRBJ1-1	CASRGTEAFF	TGTGCCAGCAGGGGGACAGAAGCTTTCTTT
TRBD1	TRBV3-1/TRBV3-2	-	TRBJ2-5	CASSQATGGRETQYF	TGTGCCAGCAGCCAAGCTACAGGGGGCAGGGAGACCCAGTACTTC
-	TRBV25-1	-	TRBJ2-1	CAAKAGGGYNEQFF	TGTGCCGCTAAGGCGGGCGGTGGCTACAATGAGCAGTTCTTC
TRBD1	TRBV5-1	-	TRBJ1-4	CASRGQGNEKLFF	TGCGCCAGCAGAGGACAGGGCAATGAAAAACTGTTTTTT
-	TRBV24-1	-	TRBJ2-2	CATSDGQVSTGELFF	TGTGCCACCAGTGATGGGCAGGTCTCGACCGGGGAGCTGTTTTTT
-	TRBV7-9	once	TRBJ1-6	CASSVGEAVSSPLHF	TGTGCCAGCAGCGTAGGGGAGGCGGTCAGTTCACCCCTCCACTTT